Listed below are T cell receptor beta chains from one sample, sequenced in a study of shared clonotypes between healthy human individuals. Profiled with immunoSEQ multiplex PCR; TCRdb holds only in-frame clones, not every one. The table records millions of clones, about 95% of them present only once. Sequenced input: naive CD8+ T cells sorted from blood. These receptors originate from a man in his late teens or twenties in good health. Both conserved end residues are part of each CDR3. D genes are given only for firm matches. Rows may omit the clone size; those that give it use once, few, many or a size class.

D gene | J gene | V gene | clone size | CDR3 DNA | CDR3 protein
NA | TRBJ2-3 | TRBV11-2 | NA | TGTGCCAGCAGTTCCCCCAGGGTACTCTTCACGCAGTATTTT | CASSSPRVLFTQYF
NA | TRBJ1-2 | TRBV7-8 | NA | TGTGCCAGCAGCTTCTTCCAGCGACAGGACACTTATGGCTACACCTTC | CASSFFQRQDTYGYTF
NA | TRBJ1-1 | TRBV6-6 | NA | TGTGCCAGCAGTTACCCCGGGTCGGTCACTGAAGCTTTCTTT | CASSYPGSVTEAFF
TRBD1 | TRBJ1-2 | TRBV29-1 | NA | TGCAGCGTTGGCTGGACAGGGGGAAAGGGAGGCTACACCTTC | CSVGWTGGKGGYTF
TRBD1 | TRBJ1-1 | TRBV28 | NA | TGTGCCAGCAGTTTAGGGACAGGGGTTCCCTATAGGGTGAACACTGAAGCTTTCTTT | CASSLGTGVPYRVNTEAFF
TRBD1 | TRBJ1-5 | TRBV28 | NA | TGTGCCAGCAGCAGGGGGGCGAATCAGCCCCAGCATTTT | CASSRGANQPQHF
NA | TRBJ1-2 | TRBV6-6 | NA | TGTGCCAGCAGTAAAGGTTTCGGTCCGTATGGCTACACCTTC | CASSKGFGPYGYTF
NA | TRBJ2-3 | TRBV6-1 | NA | TGTGCCAGCAGTGACCTCGGTGGGATGGAAGCAGATACGCAGTATTTT | CASSDLGGMEADTQYF
TRBD1 | TRBJ2-2 | TRBV4-3 | NA | TGCGCCAGCAGCCAAGGGACAGGGAACACCGGGGAGCTGTTTTTT | CASSQGTGNTGELFF
NA | TRBJ2-7 | TRBV6-5 | NA | TGTGCCAGCAGTTCCGGGCCCTCCTACGAGCAGTACTTC | CASSSGPSYEQYF
TRBD1 | TRBJ1-1 | TRBV29-1 | NA | TGCAGCGGGGGACAGTGGATGAACACTGAAGCTTTCTTT | CSGGQWMNTEAFF
NA | TRBJ2-3 | TRBV7-8 | NA | TGTGCCAGCAGCCGAGGGGCAGGGAGAACAGATACGCAGTATTTT | CASSRGAGRTDTQYF
NA | TRBJ2-5 | TRBV11-2 | NA | TGTGCCAGCAGCTTACCGGGGGCCGAAGAGACCCAGTACTTC | CASSLPGAEETQYF
TRBD1 | TRBJ1-2 | TRBV10-3 | NA | TGTGCCACCTGGACAGGGGAATACTATGGCTACACCTTC | CATWTGEYYGYTF
NA | TRBJ2-1 | TRBV12-5 | few | TGTGCTAGTGGTTTGGTAATGTGGGAGCAGTTCTTC | CASGLVMWEQFF
TRBD2 | TRBJ2-1 | TRBV7-3 | NA | TGTGCCAGCAGCCATCGGCTAGCGGGGTACAATGAGCAGTTCTTC | CASSHRLAGYNEQFF
NA | TRBJ1-6 | TRBV4-3 | NA | TGCGCCAGCAGCCAAGATCGGCAGTATCCCGACTATAATTCACCCCTCCACTTT | CASSQDRQYPDYNSPLHF
NA | TRBJ1-2 | TRBV16 | NA | TGTGCCAGCAGCGTACAGGGTGAGGATGGCTACACCTTC | CASSVQGEDGYTF
NA | TRBJ1-1 | TRBV27 | NA | TGTGCCAGCAGTTCGAACAGGGTGGCTGAAGCTTTCTTT | CASSSNRVAEAFF
NA | TRBJ1-1 | TRBV10-1 | NA | TGCGCCAGCAGTGAACCAGGGATGAACACTGAAGCTTTCTTT | CASSEPGMNTEAFF
NA | TRBJ2-2 | TRBV11-2 | NA | TGTGCCAGCAGCCCGGGGACCGGGGAGCTGTTTTTT | CASSPGTGELFF
TRBD2 | TRBJ2-7 | TRBV4-3 | NA | TGCGCCAGCAGCCACGATGATCGGACTAGCGGAGAATACGAGCAGTACTTC | CASSHDDRTSGEYEQYF
TRBD1 | TRBJ2-5 | TRBV13 | NA | TGTGCCAGCTCGACAGGGGCTTTACGTGAGACCCAGTACTTC | CASSTGALRETQYF
NA | TRBJ2-7 | TRBV28 | NA | TGTGTCAGCACAGGGATTTACGAGCAGTACTTC | CVSTGIYEQYF
NA | TRBJ1-4 | TRBV6-1 | NA | TGTGCCAGCAGTGAACCCTCAGCTGGGGTTAGGGAAAAACTGTTTTTT | CASSEPSAGVREKLFF
NA | TRBJ1-6 | TRBV4-1 | NA | TGCGCCAGCAGCCAAGAGGGAGGGACGGAGGATAATTCACCCCTCCACTTT | CASSQEGGTEDNSPLHF
TRBD2 | TRBJ2-1 | TRBV15 | NA | TGTGCCACCAGCGGGGTCCTTAGCGGGACCTCCTACAATGAGCAGTTCTTC | CATSGVLSGTSYNEQFF
NA | TRBJ2-1 | TRBV4-1 | NA | TGCGCCAGCTCAAAGGCCGGGCCCACCTCGGCCAATGAGCAGTTCTTC | CASSKAGPTSANEQFF
TRBD1 | TRBJ1-6 | TRBV9 | NA | TGTGCCAGCAGCCAAGGACAGGGGTTCCGTTCACCCCTCCACTTT | CASSQGQGFRSPLHF
TRBD2 | TRBJ2-5 | TRBV27 | NA | TGTGCCAGCAGACCGGGACTAGCGAACCAAGAGACCCAGTACTTC | CASRPGLANQETQYF
NA | TRBJ1-4 | TRBV9 | NA | TGTGCCAGCAGCCCGCGTCCCGACAGGCCTAATGGAGAAAAACTGTTTTTT | CASSPRPDRPNGEKLFF
TRBD1 | TRBJ1-2 | TRBV19 | once | TGTGCCAGTAGTACCCGGGACAGCTATTCGTTGGTCTATGGCTACACCTTC | CASSTRDSYSLVYGYTF
NA | TRBJ2-5 | TRBV19 | once | TGTGCCAGTAGTATAGCCGGGACTGCTGGAGAGACCCAGTACTTC | CASSIAGTAGETQYF
TRBD2 | TRBJ2-5 | TRBV2 | NA | TGTGCCAGCATTCGGACTAGCGGGGCGTGGGCGAACCAAGAGACCCAGTACTTC | CASIRTSGAWANQETQYF
NA | TRBJ2-7 | TRBV5-6 | NA | TGTGCCAGCAGTAAGGACTACGAGCAGTACTTC | CASSKDYEQYF
TRBD2 | TRBJ2-7 | TRBV7-8 | NA | TGTGCCAGCAGTCAAGGACTAGCGGGGGTCCTATCCTACGAGCAGTACTTC | CASSQGLAGVLSYEQYF
TRBD1 | TRBJ2-5 | TRBV10-3 | NA | TGTGCCATCAGTGAGTCAGACAGGGCGGTAGCTGAGACCCAGTACTTC | CAISESDRAVAETQYF
NA | TRBJ2-7 | TRBV6-5 | NA | TGTGCCAGCAGTTATGCCCTTGGTTACGAGCAGTACTTC | CASSYALGYEQYF
NA | TRBJ2-5 | TRBV11-2 | few | TGTGCCAGCAGCTTAGGAATAGGAGGGCTCCAAGAGACCCAGTACTTC | CASSLGIGGLQETQYF
NA | TRBJ2-2 | TRBV30 | NA | TGTGCCTGGAGTGTACTTGGGGCGCCCGGGGAGCTGTTTTTT | CAWSVLGAPGELFF
NA | TRBJ1-2 | TRBV11-2 | NA | TGTGCCAGCAGCTTAGAGGGTTGGGGGGCGCCCAACTATGGCTACACCTTC | CASSLEGWGAPNYGYTF
TRBD1 | TRBJ1-6 | TRBV27 | NA | TGTGCCAGCAGGGACAGGGACACCTATAATTCACCCCTCCACTTT | CASRDRDTYNSPLHF
NA | TRBJ1-2 | TRBV5-4 | NA | TGTGCCAGCAGCTACCTTGGGGGTGGCTACACCTTC | CASSYLGGGYTF
NA | TRBJ2-7 | TRBV30 | once | TGTGCCTATTCCCCGGCAGGTTCCTACGAGCAGTACTTC | CAYSPAGSYEQYF
TRBD1 | TRBJ1-1 | TRBV10-3 | once | TGTGCCATCAGGACCTTAGGGGGCCTGATTATGAACACTGAAGCTTTCTTT | CAIRTLGGLIMNTEAFF
TRBD1 | TRBJ2-5 | TRBV10-1 | NA | TGCGCCAGCAGTGATAGTCGACAGGGAGTAGAGACCCAGTACTTC | CASSDSRQGVETQYF
NA | TRBJ2-7 | TRBV5-4 | NA | TGTGCCAGCAGCTTCGGGCCGTTGGCCGAGCAGTACTTC | CASSFGPLAEQYF
NA | TRBJ1-2 | TRBV27 | once | TGTGCCAGCAGTTTATCGGGGGGAGGGAAAGGCTACACCTTC | CASSLSGGGKGYTF